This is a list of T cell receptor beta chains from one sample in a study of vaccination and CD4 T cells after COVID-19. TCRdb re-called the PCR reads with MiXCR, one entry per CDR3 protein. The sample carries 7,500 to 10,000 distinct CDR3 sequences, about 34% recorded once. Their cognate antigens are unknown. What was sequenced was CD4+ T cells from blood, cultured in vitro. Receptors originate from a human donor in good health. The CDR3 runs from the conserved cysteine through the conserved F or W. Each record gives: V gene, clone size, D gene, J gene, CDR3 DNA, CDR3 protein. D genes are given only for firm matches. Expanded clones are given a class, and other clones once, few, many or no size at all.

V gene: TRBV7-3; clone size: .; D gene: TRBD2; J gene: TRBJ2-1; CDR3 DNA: TGTGCCAGCAGCTCTGTTCGCGGGGGCTACAATGAGCAGTTCTTC; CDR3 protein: CASSSVRGGYNEQFF
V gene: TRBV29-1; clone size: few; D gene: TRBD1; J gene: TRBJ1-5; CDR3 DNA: TGCAGCGTCCTTGGACAGGGCTACCAGCCCCAGCATTTT; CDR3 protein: CSVLGQGYQPQHF
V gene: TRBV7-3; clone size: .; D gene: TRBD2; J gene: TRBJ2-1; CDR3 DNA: TGTGCCAGCAGCTCCGTTGGAGGAGCTAGCGGGAGCCCCTACAATGAGCAGTTCTTC; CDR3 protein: CASSSVGGASGSPYNEQFF
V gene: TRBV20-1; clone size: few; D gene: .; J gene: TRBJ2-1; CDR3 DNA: TGCAGTGCTAGTGGGCAGACGTACAATGAGCAGTTCTTC; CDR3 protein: CSASGQTYNEQFF
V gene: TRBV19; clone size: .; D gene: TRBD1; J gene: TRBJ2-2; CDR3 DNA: TGTGCCAGTTCGGACAGGGCTACCGGGGAGCTGTTTTTT; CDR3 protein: CASSDRATGELFF
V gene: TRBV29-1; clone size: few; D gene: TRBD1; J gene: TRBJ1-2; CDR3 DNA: TGCAGCGACCAGACAGGGGGCGACGGCTACACCTTC; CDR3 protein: CSDQTGGDGYTF
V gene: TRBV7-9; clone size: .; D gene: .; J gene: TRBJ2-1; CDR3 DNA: TGTGCCAGCAGCCCGACTGGACCTAATGAGCAGTTCTTC; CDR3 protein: CASSPTGPNEQFF
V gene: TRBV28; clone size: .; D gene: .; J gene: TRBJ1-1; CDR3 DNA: TGTGCCAGCAGTCCCCCAGGGGCGAACACTGAAGCTTTCTTT; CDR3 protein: CASSPPGANTEAFF
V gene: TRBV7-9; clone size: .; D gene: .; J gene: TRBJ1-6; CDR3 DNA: TGTGCCAGCAGCTTGGAGGGTTCGGCCCTCCACTTT; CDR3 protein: CASSLEGSALHF
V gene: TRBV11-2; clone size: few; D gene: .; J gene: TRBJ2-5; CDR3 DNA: TGTGCCAGCAGCTTGACCTCCTCGGGACACGTTAGACAAGAGACCCAGTACTTC; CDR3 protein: CASSLTSSGHVRQETQYF
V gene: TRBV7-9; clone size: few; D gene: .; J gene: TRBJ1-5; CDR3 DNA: TGTGCCAGCAGCTTAGATCACCTAATCAGCCCCCAGCATTTT; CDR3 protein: CASSLDHLISPQHF
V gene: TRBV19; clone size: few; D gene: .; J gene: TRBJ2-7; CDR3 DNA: TGTGCCAGTAGTAACACGGGCCTCAGCTCCTACGAGCAGTACTTC; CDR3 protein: CASSNTGLSSYEQYF
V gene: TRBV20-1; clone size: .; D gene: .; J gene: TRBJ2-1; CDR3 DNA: TGCAGTGCCGATCCTCCCGGGGGCTCCTACAATGAGCAGTTCTTC; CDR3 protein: CSADPPGGSYNEQFF